This T cell receptor beta chain came from a study of beta chain features in type 1 diabetes. The study, taken as a whole, reports: Type 1 diabetes patients had fewer VDJ junction insertions and more deletions. Moderate but significant shortening of TCRB CDR3s was recorded in all four CD4+ subsets from Type 1 diabetes patients.

Comments on this clone: No antigen is known for it.

Every isolated RNA sample was fully reverse transcribed, so sequencing captured expressed TCRB transcripts. The protocol was immunoSEQ multiplex PCR, while the TCRdb copy is restricted to in-frame clones and leaves out a portion. The table lists 600,000 to 750,000 clones, around 12% of them singletons, with 0.095% to 0.15% in the top ten. Germline loops: CDR1 MDHEN, CDR2 SYDVKM. The CDR3 sequence is 14 residues long. V was trimmed by 3 bases and J by 7 bases, leaving 12 bases between them. The sequence was obtained from a man aged 30 to 39 with type 1 diabetes. Sequencing input: naive CD4+ T cells from blood. The chain combines TRBV28 with TRBJ1-4; D ambiguous. CDR3 loop: CASSFNPTGEKLFF. CDR3 nucleotide sequence: TGTGCCAGCAGTTTCAATCCGACGGGTGAAAAACTGTTTTTT.